This T cell receptor (beta chain) comes out of a study of T cell repertoires in cytomegalovirus infection. TCRdb reanalysed the reads using MiXCR and keeps one entry per CDR3 protein. Of 450,000 to 600,000 distinct CDR3 sequences listed, about 33% are singletons. This clonotype was seen many times. Its antigen is undetermined. J gave up 4 bases and V 6 bases, and 6 bases lay outside the gene matches. Germline V CDR1 and CDR2: SGHTA, FQGNSA. The CDR3 contains 14 residues. This chain connects TRBV7-2 to TRBJ1-3; 7 bases match TRBD1. The material sequenced was cultured PBMCs, taken from culture after CMV antigen stimulation. The receptor was isolated from a human donor in good health (CMV status not recorded). Some clones in this sample may be carry-over from other donors' samples. The CDR3 loop reads CASRQQGLGNTIYF. CDR3 sequence (DNA): TGTGCCAGCAGACAACAGGGGCTGGGAAACACCATATATTTT. The full variable domain, with the rest looked up from reference TRBV7-2 and TRBJ1-3, is GAGVSQSPSNKVTEKGKDVELRCDPISGHTALYWYRQSLGQGLEFLIYFQGNSAPDKSGLPSDRFSAERTGGSVSTLTIQRTQQEDSAVYLCASRQQGLGNTIYFGEGSWLTVV.